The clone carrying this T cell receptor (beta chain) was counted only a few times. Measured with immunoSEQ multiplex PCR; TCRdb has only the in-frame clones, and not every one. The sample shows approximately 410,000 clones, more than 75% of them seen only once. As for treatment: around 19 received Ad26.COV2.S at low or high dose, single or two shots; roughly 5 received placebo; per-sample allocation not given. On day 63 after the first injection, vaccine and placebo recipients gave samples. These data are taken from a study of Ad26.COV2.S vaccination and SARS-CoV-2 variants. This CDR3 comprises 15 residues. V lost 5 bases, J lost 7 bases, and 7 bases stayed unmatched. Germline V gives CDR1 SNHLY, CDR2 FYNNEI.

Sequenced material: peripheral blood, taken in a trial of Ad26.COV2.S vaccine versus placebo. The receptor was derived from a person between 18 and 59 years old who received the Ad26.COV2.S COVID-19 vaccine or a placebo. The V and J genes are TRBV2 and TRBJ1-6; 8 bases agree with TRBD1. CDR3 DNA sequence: TGTGCCAGCAGTCAAGACAGGGGAGGGAATTCACCCCTCCACTTT. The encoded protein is CASSQDRGGNSPLHF.